This TCR beta chain was recorded in a study of blood T cells in healthy people across ages. Study-wide results and caveats: Estimated diversity across one million T cells was deemed an underestimate.

A note on this clonotype: As yet, its antigen is unknown.

Together with a sample-barcoded 5' primer, a J-beta primer mix was included in a second PCR lasting roughly 6 to 12 cycles. TCRdb reprocessed the 5' RACE reads via MiXCR and lists one record per CDR3 protein. The data show nearly 800,000 distinct CDR3 sequences, roughly 25% seen once. The CDR3 has 15 residues. Germline CDR1 MNHEY, CDR2 SVGEGT. Trimming removed 6 bases from V and 5 bases from J, with 19 bases in between. Another study also made use of these data, one on T cells of mothers and their children.

This clonotype originated in a boy younger than 18 in good health. Sequencing used blood. This sequence joins TRBV6-2 or TRBV6-3 and TRBJ2-5; perhaps TRBD2 as D (5 bases). The CDR3 loop is CASSPRGTRGETQYF. The CDR3 nucleotides read TGTGCCAGCAGCCCACGAGGAACCCGAGGGGAGACCCAGTACTTC.